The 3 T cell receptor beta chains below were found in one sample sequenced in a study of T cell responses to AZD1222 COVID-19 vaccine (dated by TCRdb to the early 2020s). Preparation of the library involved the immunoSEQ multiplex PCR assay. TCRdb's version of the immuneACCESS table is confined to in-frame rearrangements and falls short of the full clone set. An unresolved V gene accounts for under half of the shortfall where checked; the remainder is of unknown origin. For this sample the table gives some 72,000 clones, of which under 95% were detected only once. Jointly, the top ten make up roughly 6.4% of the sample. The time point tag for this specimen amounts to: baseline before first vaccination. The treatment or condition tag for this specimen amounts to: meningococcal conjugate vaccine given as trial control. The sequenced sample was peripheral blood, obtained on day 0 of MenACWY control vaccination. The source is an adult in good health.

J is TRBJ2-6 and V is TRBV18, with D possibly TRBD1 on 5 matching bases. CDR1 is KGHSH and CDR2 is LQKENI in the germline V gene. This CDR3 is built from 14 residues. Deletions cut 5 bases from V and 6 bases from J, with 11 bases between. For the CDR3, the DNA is TGTGCCAGCTCAGACAGCGCTCCGGCCAACGTCCTGACTTTC. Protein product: CASSDSAPANVLTF.

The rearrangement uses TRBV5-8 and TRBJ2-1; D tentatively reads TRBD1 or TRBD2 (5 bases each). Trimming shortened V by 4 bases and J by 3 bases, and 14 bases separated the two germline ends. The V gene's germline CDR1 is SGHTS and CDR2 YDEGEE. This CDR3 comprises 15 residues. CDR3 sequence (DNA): TGTGCCAGCAGCGGGGGTAGCCTACACTACAATGAGCAGTTCTTC. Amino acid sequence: CASSGGSLHYNEQFF.

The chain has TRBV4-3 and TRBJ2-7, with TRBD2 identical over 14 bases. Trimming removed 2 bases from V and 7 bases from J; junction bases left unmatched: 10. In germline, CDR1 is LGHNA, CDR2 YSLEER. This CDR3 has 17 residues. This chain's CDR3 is CASSQSPGLAGVDEQYF. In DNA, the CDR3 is TGCGCCAGCAGCCAATCCCCGGGACTAGCGGGAGTAGATGAGCAGTACTTC.